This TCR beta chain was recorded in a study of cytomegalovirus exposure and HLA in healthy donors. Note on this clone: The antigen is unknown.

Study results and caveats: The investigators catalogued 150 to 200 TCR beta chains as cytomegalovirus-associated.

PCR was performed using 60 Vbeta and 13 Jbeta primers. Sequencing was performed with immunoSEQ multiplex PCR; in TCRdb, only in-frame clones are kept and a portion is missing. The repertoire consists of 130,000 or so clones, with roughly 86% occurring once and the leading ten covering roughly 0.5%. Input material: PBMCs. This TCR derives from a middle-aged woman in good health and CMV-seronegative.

CDR3 residues: CASTDTVYGYTF. The CDR3 DNA reads TGTGCCAGCACCGACACGGTATATGGCTACACCTTC. The chain joins TRBV6-5 to TRBJ1-2; D uncertain. Germline CDR1 is MNHEY and CDR2 is SVGAGI. Between the trimmed V and J ends, which lost 7 bases and 5 bases, there was a span of 11 bases. The CDR3 extends over 12 amino acids.